This T cell receptor (beta chain) was identified during a study of cytomegalovirus exposure and HLA in healthy donors. Whole-study findings and limits: Later analysis demonstrated an association between a missense DCLRE1C variant and TCR beta V- and J-gene trimming. TCR association rates varied by HLA locus in a later analysis, with DRB1 highest and HLA-C lowest. Later analysis identified several of the most significant clusters that appeared linked to common viral pathogens.

The CDR3 consists of 14 residues. Germline V CDR1 and CDR2: LNHNV, YYDKDF (reference sequence). Trimming took 2 bases from V and 1 from J, leaving 6 bases between them. In the case of this clone: Its antigen is currently unknown.

The PCR made use of 60 Vbeta and 13 Jbeta primers. The protocol was immunoSEQ multiplex PCR, while the TCRdb copy is restricted to in-frame clones and leaves out a portion. The table shows some 180,000 clones, with approximately 71% occurring only once. The V call is TRBV15, the J call TRBJ1-5; perhaps TRBD1 as D (5 bases). The sample consisted of PBMCs. The origin of this receptor is a woman aged 18-29 years in good health and CMV-seropositive. The CDR3 loop is CATSRRGSNQPQHF. CDR3 nucleotide sequence: TGTGCCACCAGCAGAAGGGGAAGCAATCAGCCCCAGCATTTT.